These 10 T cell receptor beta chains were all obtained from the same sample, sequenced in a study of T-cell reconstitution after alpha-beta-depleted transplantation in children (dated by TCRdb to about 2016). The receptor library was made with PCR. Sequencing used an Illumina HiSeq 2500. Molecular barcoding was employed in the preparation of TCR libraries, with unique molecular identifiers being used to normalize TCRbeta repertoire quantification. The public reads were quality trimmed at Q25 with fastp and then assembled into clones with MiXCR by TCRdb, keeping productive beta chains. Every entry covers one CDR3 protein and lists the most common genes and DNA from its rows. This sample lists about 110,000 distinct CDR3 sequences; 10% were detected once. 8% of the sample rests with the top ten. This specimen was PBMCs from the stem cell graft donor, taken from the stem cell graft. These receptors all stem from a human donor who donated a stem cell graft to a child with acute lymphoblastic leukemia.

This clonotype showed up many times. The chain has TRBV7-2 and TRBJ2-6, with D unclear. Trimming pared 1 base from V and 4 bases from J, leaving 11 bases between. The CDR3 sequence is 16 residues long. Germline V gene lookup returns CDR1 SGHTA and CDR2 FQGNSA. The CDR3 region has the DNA TGTGCCAGCAGCTTAGTAACGGGTCCCGGGGCCAACGTCCTGACTTTC. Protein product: CASSLVTGPGANVLTF.

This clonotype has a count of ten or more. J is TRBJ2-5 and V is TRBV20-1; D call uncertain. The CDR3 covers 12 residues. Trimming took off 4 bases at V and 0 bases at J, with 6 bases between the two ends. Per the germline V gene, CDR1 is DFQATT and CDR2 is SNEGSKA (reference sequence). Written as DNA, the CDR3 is TGCAGTGCTAAGACAAACCAAGAGACCCAGTACTTC. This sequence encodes CSAKTNQETQYF.

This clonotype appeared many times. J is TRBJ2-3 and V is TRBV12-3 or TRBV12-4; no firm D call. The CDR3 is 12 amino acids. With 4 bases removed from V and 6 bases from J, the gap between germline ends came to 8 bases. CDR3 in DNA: TGTGCCAGCAGTTCCCAGGACGATACGCAGTATTTT. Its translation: CASSSQDDTQYF.

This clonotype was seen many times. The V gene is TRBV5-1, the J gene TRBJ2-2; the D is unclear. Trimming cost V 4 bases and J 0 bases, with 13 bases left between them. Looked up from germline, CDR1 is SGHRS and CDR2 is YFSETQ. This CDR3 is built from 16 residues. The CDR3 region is CASSQQPTSNTGELFF. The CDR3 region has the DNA TGCGCCAGCAGCCAACAGCCTACTTCGAACACCGGGGAGCTGTTTTTT.

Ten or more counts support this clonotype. DNA of the CDR3: TGTGCCAGCAGCACCACAAGAATCCAAGAGACCCAGTACTTC. This sequence encodes CASSTTRIQETQYF. The chain carries TRBV7-2 and TRBJ2-5; no reliable D call. Trimming took off 5 bases at V and 1 base at J, with 11 bases between the two ends. The CDR3 has 14 amino acids. Germline V gene lookup returns CDR1 SGHTA and CDR2 FQGNSA.

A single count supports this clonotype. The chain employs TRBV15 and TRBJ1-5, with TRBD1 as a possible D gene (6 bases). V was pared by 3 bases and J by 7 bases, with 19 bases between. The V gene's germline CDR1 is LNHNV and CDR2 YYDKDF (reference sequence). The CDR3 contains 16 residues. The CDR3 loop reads CATSRARGRDRQPQHF. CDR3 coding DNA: TGTGCCACCAGCAGGGCCCGGGGGCGGGATAGACAGCCCCAGCATTTT.

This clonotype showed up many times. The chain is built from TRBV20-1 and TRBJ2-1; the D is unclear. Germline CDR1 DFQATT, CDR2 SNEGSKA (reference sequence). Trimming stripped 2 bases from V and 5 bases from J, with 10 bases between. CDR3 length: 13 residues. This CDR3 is CSARLLGDNEQFF. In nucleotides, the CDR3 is TGCAGTGCTAGATTGTTAGGAGACAATGAGCAGTTCTTC.

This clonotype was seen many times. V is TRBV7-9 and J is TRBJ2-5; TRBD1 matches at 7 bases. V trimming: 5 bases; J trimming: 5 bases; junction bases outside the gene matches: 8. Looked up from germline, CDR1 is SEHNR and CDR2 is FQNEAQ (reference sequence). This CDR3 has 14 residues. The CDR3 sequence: CASSPGTVGETQYF. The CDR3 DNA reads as TGTGCCAGCAGCCCAGGGACAGTGGGGGAGACCCAGTACTTC.

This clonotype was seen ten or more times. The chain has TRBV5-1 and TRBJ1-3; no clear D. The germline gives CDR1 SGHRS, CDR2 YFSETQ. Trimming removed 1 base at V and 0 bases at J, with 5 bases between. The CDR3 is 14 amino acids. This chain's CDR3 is CASSLLDSGNTIYF. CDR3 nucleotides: TGCGCCAGCAGCTTGCTCGACTCTGGAAACACCATATATTTT. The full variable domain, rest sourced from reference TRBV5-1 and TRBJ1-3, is KAGVTQTPRYLIKTRGQQVTLSCSPISGHRSVSWYQQTPGQGLQFLFEYFSETQRNKGNFPGRFSGRQFSNSRSEMNVSTLELGDSALYLCASSLLDSGNTIYFGEGSWLTVV.

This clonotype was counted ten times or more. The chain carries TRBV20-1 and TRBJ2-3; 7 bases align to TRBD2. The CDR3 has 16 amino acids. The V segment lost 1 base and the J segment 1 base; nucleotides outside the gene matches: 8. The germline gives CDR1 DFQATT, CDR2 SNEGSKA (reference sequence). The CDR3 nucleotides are TGCAGTGCTAGAGGACCGAAGCGGGGCCGCACAGATACGCAGTATTTT. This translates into CSARGPKRGRTDTQYF.